The rows below give T cell receptor beta chains drawn from one sample of a study of T cell changes during pregnancy in multiple sclerosis. Clones were read by immunoSEQ multiplex PCR, and TCRdb kept only the in-frame ones, dropping some. The repertoire consists of 50,000 to 75,000 clones, with around 92% occurring once and the leading ten covering around 2.4%. This specimen consisted of peripheral blood, obtained in the third trimester of pregnancy. The source of these receptors is a female donor in good health, enrolled as a control in a pregnancy study. Both conserved end residues are part of each CDR3. D genes are given only for firm matches. Clone size appears in some rows only: once, few, many, or a class for an expanded clone.

NA	TRBV7-9	TRBJ2-7	TRBD1	CASSLAGGTGVSYEQYF	TGTGCCAGCAGCTTAGCGGGGGGGACAGGGGTATCCTACGAGCAGTACTTC
NA	TRBV11-1	TRBJ2-1	NA	CASSEEFNEQFF	TGTGCCAGCAGCGAAGAGTTCAATGAGCAGTTCTTC
NA	TRBV5-4	TRBJ1-2	NA	CASSSIKTGIGYTF	TGTGCCAGCAGCTCTATTAAAACAGGGATCGGCTACACCTTC
NA	TRBV30	TRBJ1-5	NA	CAWSSGVQPQHF	TGTGCCTGGAGTTCAGGGGTTCAGCCCCAGCATTTT
NA	TRBV7-2	TRBJ2-7	NA	CASSLQVPSYEQYF	TGTGCCAGCAGCCTCCAGGTGCCCTCCTACGAGCAGTACTTC
NA	TRBV5-1	TRBJ2-5	TRBD2	CASSPGTIQETQYF	TGCGCCAGCAGTCCTGGGACTATTCAAGAGACCCAGTACTTC
NA	TRBV6-4	TRBJ2-1	TRBD2	CASSVLAGDDSNEQFF	TGTGCCAGCAGTGTCCTAGCGGGAGATGATAGCAATGAGCAGTTCTTC
NA	TRBV14	TRBJ2-5	TRBD1	CASSHEDREETQYF	TGTGCCAGCAGCCACGAGGACAGGGAAGAGACCCAGTACTTC
NA	TRBV5-6	TRBJ2-1	NA	CASSSRDEQFF	TGTGCCAGCAGCTCGCGGGATGAGCAGTTCTTC
NA	TRBV7-9	TRBJ2-5	NA	CASSPSGGGTQYF	TGTGCCAGCAGCCCTTCGGGCGGAGGGACCCAGTACTTC
once	TRBV27	TRBJ2-7	NA	CASSSGTQTYEQYF	TGTGCCAGCAGTTCAGGGACACAAACCTACGAGCAGTACTTC
few	TRBV5-6	TRBJ1-1	NA	CASSLVAEEAFF	TGTGCCAGCAGCTTGGTGGCGGAAGAAGCTTTCTTT
NA	TRBV27	TRBJ1-1	NA	CASSLGANTEAFF	TGTGCCAGCTCCCTGGGGGCGAACACTGAAGCTTTCTTT
NA	TRBV7-8	TRBJ1-1	NA	CASSPALGEAFF	TGTGCCAGCAGCCCTGCTCTAGGTGAAGCTTTCTTT
NA	TRBV9	TRBJ1-1	NA	CASSAWTAMNTEAFF	TGTGCCAGCAGCGCCTGGACAGCCATGAACACTGAAGCTTTCTTT
NA	TRBV6-5	TRBJ2-3	NA	CASRGSPDTQYF	TGTGCCAGCAGGGGGAGTCCGGATACGCAGTATTTT
NA	TRBV7-9	TRBJ2-2	NA	CASSSNREYLTGELFF	TGTGCCAGCAGCAGCAACCGAGAATACCTCACCGGGGAGCTGTTTTTT